What follows are 31 T cell receptor beta chains derived from one specimen sequenced in a study of PD-1 blockade in classical Hodgkin lymphoma. TCRdb keeps only in-frame clones here, not all; method: immunoSEQ multiplex PCR. The table includes approximately 11,000 clones, just under 85% detected once. There was relapse after autologous stem cell transplantation in every patient, and there was variation in brentuximab vedotin exposure. The material sequenced was peripheral blood mononuclear cells (PBMCs), taken before the second cycle of nivolumab. The receptors were sampled from a human donor with classical Hodgkin lymphoma.

V is TRBV7-9 and J is TRBJ2-7; D tentatively fits TRBD1 or TRBD2 (5 bases each). Trimming took 0 bases from V and 2 from J, leaving 14 bases between them. Germline V gene data show CDR1 as SEHNR and CDR2 as FQNEAQ (reference sequence). This CDR3 contains 16 residues. Here the CDR3 DNA reads TGTGCCAGCAGCTTAGCGGACTTCAAGGGGACCTACGAGCAGTACTTC. It specifies CASSLADFKGTYEQYF.

CDR3 DNA sequence: TGTGCCAGCAGCTTGTGGGGCGGAGACTACGAGCAGTACTTC. Its translation: CASSLWGGDYEQYF. The genes are TRBV5-4 and TRBJ2-7, with D perhaps TRBD1 (5 bases). Germline assignment: CDR1 SGHNT and CDR2 YYREEE (reference sequence). The CDR3 length is 14 residues. The germline V and J ends were trimmed by 1 base and 3 bases, with 11 bases remaining between them.

The chain links TRBV28 to TRBJ1-1, with D possibly matching TRBD1 (5 bases). V was clipped by 1 base and J by 9 bases, with 9 bases between them. This CDR3 spans 12 amino acids. The germline V gene has CDR1 MDHEN and CDR2 SYDVKM. CDR3 loop: CASSLSGSQAFF. The CDR3 region has the DNA TGTGCCAGCAGTTTATCAGGGAGTCAAGCTTTCTTT. Full variable domain (outside the CDR3, taken from reference TRBV28 and TRBJ1-1): DVKVTQSSRYLVKRTGEKVFLECVQDMDHENMFWYRQDPGLGLRLIYFSYDVKMKEKGDIPEGYSVSREKKERFSLILESASTNQTSMYLCASSLSGSQAFFGQGTRLTVV.

J is TRBJ1-1 and V is TRBV6-1; D is unresolved. V was clipped by 7 bases and J by 3 bases, with 12 bases between them. CDR3 length: 13 residues. The germline V gene encodes CDR1 MNHNS and CDR2 SASEGT. CDR3 sequence reads: CASTGPLYTEAFF. The CDR3 DNA sequence: TGTGCCAGCACCGGACCCCTGTACACTGAAGCTTTCTTT.

The chain has TRBV4-2 and TRBJ2-2; D gene uncertain. This CDR3 has 14 residues. Per the germline V gene, CDR1 is LGHNA and CDR2 is YNFKEQ. Trimming removed 0 bases from V and 9 bases from J, with 11 bases in between. This CDR3 reads CASSQDSRVRELFF. Here the CDR3 DNA reads TGTGCCAGCAGCCAAGATTCAAGGGTGCGGGAGCTGTTTTTT.

The rearrangement uses TRBV4-2 and TRBJ2-3, with a tentative D call TRBD2 (7 bases). CDR1 LGHNA and CDR2 YNFKEQ come from the germline V gene. The CDR3 runs to 16 residues. The ends were cut back, 0 bases at V and 6 bases at J, with 16 bases in the middle. The CDR3 DNA reads as TGTGCCAGCAGCCAAGATCTGAGGGGGGGGGACGATACGCAGTATTTT. Residues: CASSQDLRGGDDTQYF.

J is TRBJ1-6 and V is TRBV6-6; D is undetermined. The germline V gene encodes CDR1 MNHNY and CDR2 SVGAGI (reference sequence). This CDR3 is built from 15 residues. V lost 0 bases and J lost 9, with 12 bases in between. CDR3 in DNA: TGTGCCAGCAGTTACTCGATCAACCCCGGTTCACCCCTCCACTTT. This translates into CASSYSINPGSPLHF.

The CDR3: CASSRGWIYEQYF. The CDR3 DNA follows: TGTGCCAGCAGCCGCGGGTGGATTTACGAGCAGTACTTC. V usage is TRBV14 and J usage is TRBJ2-7, with D tentatively TRBD2 (5 bases). The germline V and J ends were trimmed by 4 bases and 4 bases, with 11 bases remaining between them. Germline CDR1 is SGHDN and CDR2 is FVKESK. The CDR3 contains 13 residues.

The chain uses TRBV19 and TRBJ1-6; D might be TRBD1 (6 bases). Germline V gene sequence: CDR1 LNHDA, CDR2 SQIVND (reference sequence). There are 17 residues in the CDR3. V shed 2 bases and J shed 8 bases, with 19 bases lying between them. CDR3 bases: TGTGCCAGTAGTATAACGGTTGCGGCAGGGGTTTATTCACCCCTCCACTTT. Its protein product is CASSITVAAGVYSPLHF.

The chain couples TRBV11-1 to TRBJ2-7; D is possibly TRBD1 (6 bases). The CDR3 loop spans 14 amino acids. Germline loops: CDR1 SGHAT, CDR2 FQDESV (reference sequence). The ends were cut back, 2 bases at V and 3 bases at J, with 11 bases in the middle. The CDR3, as DNA: TGTGCCAGCAGCTTAACGGACAGACTCTACGAGCAGTACTTC. It translates to CASSLTDRLYEQYF.

The rearrangement joins TRBV19 to TRBJ1-4; D is unclear. The germline gives CDR1 LNHDA, CDR2 SQIVND (reference sequence). CDR3 size: 15 residues. V lost 5 bases and J 4 bases, leaving 14 bases between the germline ends. CDR3 sequence reads: CASSPYPTINEKLFF. In DNA form, the CDR3 reads TGTGCCAGTAGTCCCTATCCCACCATTAATGAAAAACTGTTTTTT.

The chain links TRBV25-1 to TRBJ2-7, with D possibly being TRBD1 or TRBD2 (5 bases each). This CDR3 comprises 14 residues. Germline-derived CDR1 and CDR2 are MGHDK and SYGVNS. The V gene lost 6 bases and the J gene lost 7 bases, with 19 bases spanning the gap. CDR3 coding DNA: TGTGCCAGCAGCACCGGGACCCGCCTAGGGGAGCAGTACTTC. It specifies CASSTGTRLGEQYF.

V usage is TRBV4-1 and J usage is TRBJ1-1, with D maybe TRBD1 (5 bases). Per germline, CDR1 MGHRA and CDR2 YSYEKL. Deletions cut 1 base from V and 4 bases from J, with 13 bases between. The CDR3 runs 15 residues. The CDR3 nucleotides read TGCGCCAGCAGCCAAGTGGGCAGGGTAGCCACTGAAGCTTTCTTT. Its protein product is CASSQVGRVATEAFF.

V gene TRBV5-1 combines with J gene TRBJ2-5; D uncertain. The CDR3 is 14 residues long. CDR1 is SGHRS, CDR2 YFSETQ, per germline. The V and J ends lost 1 base and 2 bases respectively, with 9 bases between them. The DNA for the CDR3 is TGCGCCAGCAGCTTGTATCGCGCGCAAGAGACCCAGTACTTC. It yields the protein CASSLYRAQETQYF.

The chain is built from TRBV12-5 and TRBJ2-1; a possible D gene is TRBD1 (6 bases). There are 11 residues in the CDR3. Trimming took off 6 bases at V and 9 bases at J, with 9 bases between the two ends. Germline loops: CDR1 LGHNT, CDR2 FRNRAP. The CDR3, as DNA: TGTGCTAGTGGCAGAGGGGGTGAGCAGTTCTTC. Translated, it gives CASGRGGEQFF.

The V call is TRBV30, the J call TRBJ2-5; 13 bases map to TRBD2. V lost 3 bases to trimming and J lost 5 bases; unmatched junction nucleotides: 15. The CDR3 sequence is 18 residues long. The germline gives CDR1 GTSNPN, CDR2 SVGIG (reference sequence). The CDR3 loop is CAWRGLGLAGEEWETQYF. Here the CDR3 DNA reads TGTGCCTGGAGGGGACTAGGACTAGCGGGGGAGGAATGGGAGACCCAGTACTTC.

V usage is TRBV10-2 and J usage is TRBJ2-7, with a weak D call TRBD2 (6 bases). The CDR3 sequence is 15 residues long. V lost 7 bases and J lost 1, with 17 bases in between. CDR1 and CDR2 (germline): WSHSY, SAAADI. The CDR3 is CASTDWGGPSYEQYF. DNA of the CDR3: TGCGCCAGCACCGACTGGGGAGGTCCGTCCTACGAGCAGTACTTC.

A note on this clone: The junction departs from the called germline gene at one end, perhaps through a read error. This chain links TRBV7-9 with TRBJ2-5; D not certain. CDR1 is SEHNR and CDR2 is FQNEAQ in the germline V gene (reference sequence). This CDR3 region has 14 residues. The CDR3 coding sequence is TGTGCCGGCAGCTTAGCAAGGGCACAAGAGACCCAGTACTTC. This sequence encodes CAGSLARAQETQYF.

The chain has TRBV29-1 and TRBJ1-2; possibly TRBD1 for D (5 bases). CDR1 and CDR2 (germline): SQVTM, ANQGSEA. CDR3 length equals 12 residues. With 4 bases removed from V and 7 bases from J, the gap between germline ends came to 13 bases. CDR3 coding DNA: TGCAGCGTTGTCGTAGGGGACGGTGGCTACACCTTC. Amino acid sequence: CSVVVGDGGYTF.

The V call is TRBV5-6, the J call TRBJ2-5; D is tentatively TRBD1 or TRBD2 (5 bases each). This CDR3 has 14 amino acids. With 4 bases removed from V and 7 bases from J, the gap between germline ends came to 17 bases. CDR1 is SGHDT, CDR2 YYEEEE, per germline. Written as DNA, the CDR3 is TGTGCCAGCAGCATCCCGGGACCCGGCGGGACCCAGTACTTC. It is translated as CASSIPGPGGTQYF.

This chain connects TRBV6-1 to TRBJ2-7, with TRBD2 identical over 10 bases. The CDR3 runs to 17 residues. Looked up from germline, CDR1 is MNHNS and CDR2 is SASEGT. V was pared by 1 base and J by 0 bases, with 6 bases of the junction left unmatched. The DNA for the CDR3 is TGTGCCAGCAGTGAAGGAGCGGGAGGGCCCAGCTCCTACGAGCAGTACTTC. It encodes CASSEGAGGPSSYEQYF.

The chain is built from TRBV6-1 and TRBJ1-4; 7 nucleotides align to TRBD1. With 4 bases clipped from V and 6 bases from J, the junction kept 11 bases outside the gene matches. Germline loops: CDR1 MNHNS, CDR2 SASEGT. The CDR3 has 16 residues. This CDR3 reads CASSGRGEGLYEKLFF. CDR3 DNA: TGTGCCAGCAGTGGCAGGGGGGAAGGGCTGTATGAAAAACTGTTTTTT.

The genes are TRBV27 and TRBJ2-6; no reliable D call. The CDR3 extends over 14 amino acids. Trimming left V 6 bases short and J 4 bases short, with 10 bases between. The germline V gene encodes CDR1 MNHEY and CDR2 SMNVEV (reference sequence). In nucleotides, the CDR3 is TGTGCCAGCAGATTACTGTCGGGGGCCAACGTCCTGACTTTC. This translates into CASRLLSGANVLTF.

The V call is TRBV28, the J call TRBJ2-3, with a weak D call TRBD1 (5 bases). In germline, CDR1 is MDHEN, CDR2 SYDVKM. V shed 10 bases and J shed 3 bases, with 8 bases lying between them. The CDR3 is made up of 11 amino acids. The CDR3 loop is CATRVTDTQYF. In DNA, the CDR3 is TGTGCCACCAGGGTGACAGATACGCAGTATTTT.

This clone was detected only once. The V and J genes are TRBV7-2 and TRBJ2-7; D remains ambiguous. CDR3 length: 14 residues. Trimming took 5 bases from V and 4 from J, leaving 15 bases between them. CDR1 SGHTA and CDR2 FQGNSA come from the germline V gene. The CDR3 sequence is CASSPRWGPYEQYF. In DNA form, the CDR3 reads TGTGCCAGCAGCCCCCGGTGGGGTCCGTACGAGCAGTACTTC.

By sample fraction, this clone is medium-sized. The chain has TRBV7-8 and TRBJ1-1, with D uncertain. This CDR3 contains 14 residues. V lost 5 bases and J 0 bases, leaving 10 bases between the germline ends. Germline-derived CDR1 and CDR2 are SGHVS and FQNEAQ. The chain's CDR3 is CASSQSRMNTEAFF. CDR3 sequence (DNA): TGTGCCAGCAGCCAATCCAGGATGAACACTGAAGCTTTCTTT.

This clone is a singleton in its sample. The V and J genes are TRBV5-1 and TRBJ1-2; D is unclear. Trimming pared 2 bases from V and 1 base from J, leaving 9 bases between. Germline V gives CDR1 SGHRS, CDR2 YFSETQ. The CDR3 is 14 residues long. The DNA for the CDR3 is TGCGCCAGCAGCTTAAGGCAGAGTAACTATGGCTACACCTTC. Protein product: CASSLRQSNYGYTF.

In its sample, this clone was seen once. The DNA for the CDR3 is TGTGCCAGCAGTTTAGGGGGCAGGGACAATCAGCCCCAGCATTTT. Its translation: CASSLGGRDNQPQHF. The V call is TRBV28, the J call TRBJ1-5; perhaps TRBD1 as D (6 bases). Germline CDR1 is MDHEN and CDR2 is SYDVKM. Trimming pared 2 bases from V and 3 bases from J, leaving 11 bases between. The CDR3 has 15 residues.

V is TRBV27 and J is TRBJ2-7, with 11 bases identical to TRBD1. This CDR3 comprises 17 residues. Germline V gives CDR1 MNHEY, CDR2 SMNVEV (reference sequence). The trim removed 5 bases at V and 2 bases at J, leaving 11 bases unmatched. CDR3 in amino acids: CASSPFLGTGGAYEQYF. The CDR3 DNA reads TGTGCCAGCAGTCCCTTTTTAGGGACAGGGGGAGCCTACGAGCAGTACTTC.

V usage is TRBV5-1 and J usage is TRBJ2-5; 9 nucleotides align to TRBD2. The CDR3 runs to 16 residues. Germline CDR1 and CDR2: SGHRS and YFSETQ. V was pared by 4 bases and J by 5 bases, with 12 bases of the junction left unmatched. CDR3 coding DNA: TGCGCCAGCAGCAAGAACGTAGCGGGAGCGGCTGAGACCCAGTACTTC. This codes for CASSKNVAGAAETQYF.

This sequence joins TRBV9 and TRBJ2-1; the match to TRBD2 covers 7 bases. Germline CDR1 and CDR2: SGDLS and YYNGEE. The CDR3 runs 16 residues. The V segment lost 3 bases and the J segment 1 base; nucleotides outside the gene matches: 7. The CDR3 sequence is CASSGGLGGSYNEQFF. In DNA form, the CDR3 reads TGTGCCAGCAGCGGAGGTCTGGGGGGGTCCTACAATGAGCAGTTCTTC. The complete variable domain, with remaining parts taken from reference TRBV9 and TRBJ2-1, reads DSGVTQTPKHLITATGQRVTLRCSPRSGDLSVYWYQQSLDQGLQFLIQYYNGEERAKGNILERFSAQQFPDLHSELNLSSLELGDSALYFCASSGGLGGSYNEQFFGPGTRLTVL.